This TCR beta chain appears in the sequencing data of a study of blood T cell repertoires in COVID-19. Trimming pared 2 bases from V and 0 bases from J, leaving 9 bases between. The CDR3 has 15 amino acids. Per germline, CDR1 KGHSH and CDR2 LQKENI. Original data processing: Using reference gene primer amplification, nucleated cell counts were estimated. Libraries were prepared by immunoSEQ multiplex PCR; TCRdb keeps only in-frame clonotypes and omits some of them. V and J calls and clone size are copied from that table; D and trimming were computed from the DNA. The sample shows around 150,000 clones, 70% to 80% of them seen only once.

The chain joins TRBV18 to TRBJ2-3; no firm D call. This sequence was found in a woman between 45 and 60 years old with active or convalescent COVID-19. Sequencing was performed on peripheral blood. CDR3 sequence (DNA): TGTGCCAGCTCACCAGAACTAATTAGCACAGATACGCAGTATTTT. Translation gives CASSPELISTDTQYF.